These 29 T cell receptor beta chains originate from one sample sequenced in a study of blood T cell repertoires in COVID-19. The repertoire was sequenced with immunoSEQ multiplex PCR; TCRdb's copy has only in-frame clones and lacks some. The sample contains about 120,000 clones, 70% to 80% of which appear only once. Sequences were obtained from peripheral blood. These TCRs come from a man aged 35-49 years with active or convalescent COVID-19.

The chain recombines TRBV30 with TRBJ2-5; possibly TRBD2 for D (6 bases). Looked up from germline, CDR1 is GTSNPN and CDR2 is SVGIG (reference sequence). The CDR3 has 13 residues. The CDR3 coding sequence is TGTGCGACCGGGGGATCGGGGCAAGAGACCCAGTACTTC. Protein: CATGGSGQETQYF.

Notes on this clone: A much bigger clone sits one base away, suggesting this may be a read error. Other DNA sequences in this sample translate to the same CDR3. The chain links TRBV5-6 to TRBJ2-2, with D perhaps TRBD2 (7 bases). This CDR3 is built from 15 residues. Germline CDR1 and CDR2: SGHDT and YYEEEE. The CDR3 DNA follows: TGTGCCCGCAGTCCGGGGGGCGGGGACACCGGGGAGCTGTTTTTT. It encodes CARSPGGGDTGELFF.

The chain joins TRBV4-1 to TRBJ2-3; 10 bases are a match to TRBD2. Germline V gives CDR1 MGHRA, CDR2 YSYEKL. Trimming at V came to 0 bases and at J to 2 bases, leaving 5 bases not matched to a gene. The CDR3 is 17 amino acids. The CDR3 sequence: CASSQDRLAGNTDTQYF. As DNA, the CDR3 is TGCGCCAGCAGCCAAGATCGACTAGCGGGTAACACAGATACGCAGTATTTT.

The chain combines TRBV27 with TRBJ2-1; 11 positions agree with TRBD2. The V gene's germline CDR1 is MNHEY and CDR2 SMNVEV (reference sequence). The trim removed 2 bases at V and 6 bases at J, leaving 9 bases unmatched. The CDR3 runs to 17 residues. The CDR3 nucleotides are TGTGCCAGCAGTTTAGCCGGGGGGACTAGCGGCCGCAATGAGCAGTTCTTC. Protein: CASSLAGGTSGRNEQFF.

The J gene is TRBJ1-2, the V gene TRBV7-8, with D perhaps TRBD1 (5 bases). Germline CDR1 reads SGHVS; CDR2 reads FQNEAQ. The CDR3 contains 15 residues. The germline V and J ends were trimmed by 4 bases and 4 bases, with 16 bases remaining between them. The CDR3, as DNA: TGTGCCAGCAGCTCAGCGCTACGGGGGATCTATGGCTACACCTTC. Translation: CASSSALRGIYGYTF.

The CDR3 protein is CAWSTRGLGEAFF. The CDR3 bases are TGTGCCTGGAGTACAAGGGGGCTGGGTGAAGCTTTCTTT. V is TRBV30 and J is TRBJ1-1; 7 bases line up with TRBD1. Looked up from germline, CDR1 is GTSNPN and CDR2 is SVGIG (reference sequence). The V segment lost 2 bases and the J segment 7 bases; nucleotides outside the gene matches: 7. CDR3 length: 13 residues.

The chain carries TRBV24-1 and TRBJ2-1; TRBD1 is a possible D gene (5 bases). The CDR3 runs 12 residues. Germline CDR1 KGHDR, CDR2 SFDVKD. The V end was cut by 10 bases, the J end by 10 bases, with 16 bases between. CDR3 loop: CATSRVGYEQFF. The CDR3 nucleotides read TGTGCCACTTCCAGGGTGGGCTACGAGCAGTTCTTC.

This clone was counted between two and nine times. This chain joins TRBV7-2 and TRBJ1-5, with 7 bases fitting TRBD1. Germline trimming cut 2 bases from V and 3 bases from J; bases unmatched to any gene: 4. Germline loops: CDR1 SGHTA, CDR2 FQGNSA. The CDR3 is 15 residues long. The DNA of the CDR3 is TGTGCCAGCAGCTTAAAGGGGACAGCCAATCAGCCCCAGCATTTT. This gives the protein CASSLKGTANQPQHF.

The rearrangement uses TRBV5-1 and TRBJ2-1; unclear D gene. Looked up from germline, CDR1 is SGHRS and CDR2 is YFSETQ. This CDR3 has 12 residues. The ends were cut back, 1 base at V and 8 bases at J, with 7 bases in the middle. The CDR3 DNA follows: TGCGCCAGCAGCTTGCAATTTGATGAGCAGTTCTTC. This gives the protein CASSLQFDEQFF.

The chain joins TRBV6-5 to TRBJ2-3, with 8 bases aligning to TRBD1. CDR1 and CDR2 from the germline V gene are MNHEY and SVGAGI. This CDR3 comprises 12 residues. V trimming: 6 bases; J trimming: 6 bases; junction bases outside the gene matches: 2. The chain's CDR3 is CASSRQGDTQYF. CDR3 nucleotide sequence: TGTGCCAGCAGCAGACAGGGGGATACGCAGTATTTT.

The rearrangement joins TRBV5-1 to TRBJ1-1; D not resolved. Germline-derived CDR1 and CDR2 are SGHRS and YFSETQ. The CDR3 runs to 16 residues. Trimming cost V 1 base and J 0 bases, with 13 bases left between them. The CDR3 region has the DNA TGCGCCAGCAGCTTGACGGTGGCGGGTATGAACACTGAAGCTTTCTTT. This gives the protein CASSLTVAGMNTEAFF.

This clone has only one observation. The chain carries TRBV12-5 and TRBJ2-2; tentatively, D is TRBD2 (5 bases). The CDR3 loop spans 15 amino acids. V lost 4 bases to trimming and J lost 5 bases, with 14 bases between them. CDR1 is LGHNT, CDR2 FRNRAP, per germline. For the CDR3, the DNA is TGTGCTAGTGGTTACGGAGGTATGGGAACCGGGGAGCTGTTTTTT. Protein: CASGYGGMGTGELFF. Full variable domain (missing parts from reference TRBV12-5 and TRBJ2-2): DARVTQTPRHKVTEMGQEVTMRCQPILGHNTVFWYRQTMMQGLELLAYFRNRAPLDDSGMPKDRFSAEMPDATLATLKIQPSEPRDSAVYFCASGYGGMGTGELFFGEGSRLTVL.

The chain links TRBV27 to TRBJ1-2; 7 bases align to TRBD1. The CDR3 totals 15 residues. Germline V gene data show CDR1 as MNHEY and CDR2 as SMNVEV (reference sequence). V lost 5 bases to trimming and J lost 0 bases; unmatched junction nucleotides: 6. As DNA, the CDR3 is TGTGCCAGCAGTCTTCTCGGGACAGCTAACTATGGCTACACCTTC. Translation: CASSLLGTANYGYTF.

The V call is TRBV11-1, the J call TRBJ2-5; TRBD2 might be the D (5 bases). The V end lost 5 bases, the J end lost 2 bases, and 15 bases lay between the germline ends. CDR1 and CDR2 from the germline V gene are SGHAT and FQDESV (reference sequence). The CDR3 consists of 15 residues. The DNA for the CDR3 is TGTGCCAGCAGCCCCGCGTTCGGCGGGCAAGAGACCCAGTACTTC. This encodes CASSPAFGGQETQYF.

The chain combines TRBV5-4 with TRBJ1-5, with D perhaps TRBD1 (6 bases). CDR1 is SGHNT, CDR2 YYREEE, per germline (reference sequence). Trimming removed 4 bases at V and 6 bases at J, with 17 bases between. The CDR3 loop spans 15 amino acids. CDR3 in amino acids: CASSPARGVGQPQHF. CDR3 coding DNA: TGTGCCAGCAGCCCGGCCAGGGGCGTCGGTCAGCCCCAGCATTTT.

V gene TRBV30 combines with J gene TRBJ2-5, with 8 bases lining up with TRBD1. Germline trimming cut 2 bases from V and 5 bases from J; bases unmatched to any gene: 13. The germline V gene has CDR1 GTSNPN and CDR2 SVGIG (reference sequence). CDR3 length equals 16 residues. The CDR3 region has the DNA TGTGCCTGGAGTCGTTTGGGGCAGGGGGCTGGTGAGACCCAGTACTTC. This codes for CAWSRLGQGAGETQYF.

The chain recombines TRBV5-1 with TRBJ1-6; 11 nucleotides align to TRBD1. Trimming cost V 4 bases and J 6 bases; bases outside gene matches: 3. Germline V gene sequence: CDR1 SGHRS, CDR2 YFSETQ. The CDR3 is 15 amino acids. The CDR3 DNA sequence: TGCGCCAGCAGCAAAGGGACAGGGGGTAATTCACCCCTCCACTTT. This gives the protein CASSKGTGGNSPLHF.

V usage is TRBV28 and J usage is TRBJ1-5; D call uncertain. Germline values: CDR1 MDHEN, CDR2 SYDVKM. V gave up 2 bases and J gave up 7 bases, with 6 bases separating them. CDR3 length: 12 amino acids. The CDR3 protein is CASSLRRQPQHF. The CDR3 coding sequence is TGTGCCAGCAGTTTACGGAGGCAGCCCCAGCATTTT.

The genes are TRBV11-2 and TRBJ2-7, with a tentative D call TRBD2 (5 bases). Germline CDR1 and CDR2: SGHAT and FQNNGV. CDR3 length: 16 amino acids. V was trimmed by 0 bases and J by 6 bases, leaving 18 bases between them. The CDR3: CASSLEALSLSGEQYF. The CDR3 region has the DNA TGTGCCAGCAGCTTAGAAGCCCTATCTTTAAGCGGCGAGCAGTACTTC.

The chain employs TRBV6-5 and TRBJ2-7; D is ambiguous. The CDR3 has 11 amino acids. Germline-derived CDR1 and CDR2 are MNHEY and SVGAGI. Trimming stripped 6 bases from V and 4 bases from J, with 7 bases between. CDR3 sequence (DNA): TGTGCCAGCAGCCACATTTACGAGCAGTACTTC. Translation gives CASSHIYEQYF.

V is TRBV28 and J is TRBJ1-1; the D is unclear. Germline lookup yields CDR1 MDHEN and CDR2 SYDVKM. V lost 6 bases and J 4 bases, leaving 15 bases between the germline ends. The CDR3 totals 14 residues. The CDR3 loop is CASSPGGRSTEAFF. CDR3 nucleotide sequence: TGTGCCAGCAGCCCCGGCGGCCGAAGCACTGAAGCTTTCTTT.

The table lists this clone with a count of one. This chain connects TRBV27 to TRBJ1-5, with a tentative D call TRBD1 (5 bases). Trimming left V 3 bases short and J 3 bases short, with 9 bases between. The germline V gene has CDR1 MNHEY and CDR2 SMNVEV (reference sequence). The CDR3 loop spans 14 amino acids. The CDR3 DNA follows: TGTGCCAGCAGTTTTGTAGGGGTCAATCAGCCCCAGCATTTT. Residues: CASSFVGVNQPQHF.

V and J are TRBV7-2 and TRBJ2-6; D call uncertain. Germline values: CDR1 SGHTA, CDR2 FQGNSA. The CDR3 sequence is 14 residues long. The V end lost 11 bases, the J end lost 0 bases, and 11 bases lay between the germline ends. CDR3 region: CASERDSGANVLTF. CDR3 DNA sequence: TGTGCCTCCGAGCGTGACTCTGGGGCCAACGTCCTGACTTTC.

The chain links TRBV13 to TRBJ2-1, with 9 bases fitting TRBD2. This CDR3 comprises 18 residues. The germline gives CDR1 PRHDT, CDR2 FYEKMQ (reference sequence). The ends lost 3 bases at V and 10 bases at J; junction bases unmatched: 19. Here the CDR3 DNA reads TGTGCCAGCAGCTTTGGTCTAGCGGGAACCACCGTCAATGAAGAGCAGTTCTTC. This encodes CASSFGLAGTTVNEEQFF. Supplemented by reference TRBV13 and TRBJ2-1, the full variable domain reads AAGVIQSPRHLIKEKRETATLKCYPIPRHDTVYWYQQGPGQDPQFLISFYEKMQSDKGSIPDRFSAQQFSDYHSELNMSSLELGDSALYFCASSFGLAGTTVNEEQFFGPGTRLTVL.

This rearrangement joins TRBV7-3 to TRBJ1-2; 7 bases agree with TRBD1. V was pared by 4 bases and J by 6 bases, with 5 bases of the junction left unmatched. The germline V gene has CDR1 SGHTA and CDR2 FQGTGA. This CDR3 is built from 13 residues. The CDR3 is CASSSSDRDGYTF. In DNA form, the CDR3 reads TGTGCCAGCAGCTCGTCAGACAGGGATGGCTACACCTTC.

This chain uses TRBV6-5 with TRBJ2-7; D may be TRBD1 (5 bases). V was cut by 7 bases and J by 5 bases, with 18 bases left in between. CDR3 length equals 14 residues. From germline, CDR1 is MNHEY and CDR2 SVGAGI. CDR3 region: CASTDPQGRNEQYF. CDR3 DNA sequence: TGTGCCAGCACCGACCCCCAGGGAAGGAACGAGCAGTACTTC.

The rearrangement uses TRBV18 and TRBJ1-3, with D possibly being TRBD1 (5 bases). The CDR3 is made up of 18 amino acids. Germline values: CDR1 KGHSH, CDR2 LQKENI. V gave up 4 bases and J gave up 0 bases, with 19 bases separating them. CDR3 nucleotides: TGTGCCAGCTCACTCCAATTAGGGGTGGTTGACTCTGGAAACACCATATATTTT. Translated: CASSLQLGVVDSGNTIYF.

This chain uses TRBV28 with TRBJ1-1, with D tentatively TRBD1 (5 bases). The V gene lost 2 bases and the J gene lost 8 bases, with 12 bases spanning the gap. This CDR3 contains 13 residues. Per the germline V gene, CDR1 is MDHEN and CDR2 is SYDVKM. The CDR3 is CASSLGGNREAFF. In nucleotides, the CDR3 is TGTGCCAGCAGTTTAGGGGGGAATCGGGAAGCTTTCTTT.

In regard to this clone: The same CDR3 is also encoded by other DNA sequences in this sample. The CDR3 loop reads CASSTGNTEAFF. In DNA form, the CDR3 reads TGTGCCAGCAGTACAGGAAATACTGAAGCTTTCTTT. V gene TRBV6-5 combines with J gene TRBJ1-1; D is perhaps TRBD1 (5 bases). Germline-derived CDR1 and CDR2 are MNHEY and SVGAGI. The length of the CDR3 is 12 residues. Trimming took off 5 bases at V and 5 bases at J, with 9 bases between the two ends.